There are a few counts of the clone carrying this T cell receptor beta chain. Germline V gives CDR1 KGHSH, CDR2 LQKENI. This CDR3 spans 15 amino acids. Trimming pared 0 bases from V and 2 bases from J, leaving 11 bases between. This specimen belongs to a study of blood T cell repertoires in COVID-19. Whole-study context: Donors in the United States, Italy and Spain gave samples during acute or convalescent COVID-19. The cDNA or gDNA used as material had been derived from T cells, B-cell-depleted T cells, or PBMCs.

In the original processing: Researchers report that nucleated cell counts were estimated from reference gene primer amplification. Repertoires were generated with immunoSEQ multiplex PCR, while TCRdb's copy carries only in-frame clones and drops some. V and J calls plus clone size are reproduced from that table; the DNA served to infer D and trimming. Of 250,000 or so clones listed, almost 85% are singletons. The sequenced sample consisted of peripheral blood. The receptor was isolated from a man aged 45 to 65 with acute or convalescent COVID-19. The V and J genes are TRBV18 and TRBJ2-7; tentative D call: TRBD2 (5 bases). CDR3: CASSPPGRGAYEQYF. In DNA, the CDR3 is TGTGCCAGCTCACCACCGGGTCGGGGTGCCTACGAGCAGTACTTC.